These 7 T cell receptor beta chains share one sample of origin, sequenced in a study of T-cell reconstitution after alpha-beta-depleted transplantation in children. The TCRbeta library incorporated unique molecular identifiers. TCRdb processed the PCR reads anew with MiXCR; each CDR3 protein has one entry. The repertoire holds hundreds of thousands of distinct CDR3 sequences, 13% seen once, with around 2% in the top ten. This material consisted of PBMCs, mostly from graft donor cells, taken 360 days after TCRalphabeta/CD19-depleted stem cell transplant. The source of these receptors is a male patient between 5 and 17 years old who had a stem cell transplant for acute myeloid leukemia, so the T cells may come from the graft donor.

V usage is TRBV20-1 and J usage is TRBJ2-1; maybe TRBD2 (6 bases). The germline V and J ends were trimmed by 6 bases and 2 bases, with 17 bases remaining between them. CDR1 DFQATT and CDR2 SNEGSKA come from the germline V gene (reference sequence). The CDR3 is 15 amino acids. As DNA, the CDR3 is TGCAGTGCCGTGGAGGGGCTACCCACCTACAATGAGCAGTTCTTC. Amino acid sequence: CSAVEGLPTYNEQFF.

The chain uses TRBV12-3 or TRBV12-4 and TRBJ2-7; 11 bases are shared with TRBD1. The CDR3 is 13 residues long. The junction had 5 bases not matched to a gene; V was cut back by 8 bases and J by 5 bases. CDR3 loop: CASGDRGENEQYF. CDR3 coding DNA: TGTGCCAGCGGGGACAGGGGGGAAAACGAGCAGTACTTC.

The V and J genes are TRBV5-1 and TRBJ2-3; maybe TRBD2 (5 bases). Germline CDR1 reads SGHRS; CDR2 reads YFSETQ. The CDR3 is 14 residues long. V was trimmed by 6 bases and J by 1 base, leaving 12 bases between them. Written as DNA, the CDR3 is TGCGCCAGCACCGGGGTCCTTGGCACAGATACGCAGTATTTT. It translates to CASTGVLGTDTQYF. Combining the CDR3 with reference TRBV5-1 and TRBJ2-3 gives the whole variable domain KAGVTQTPRYLIKTRGQQVTLSCSPISGHRSVSWYQQTPGQGLQFLFEYFSETQRNKGNFPGRFSGRQFSNSRSEMNVSTLELGDSALYLCASTGVLGTDTQYFGPGTRLTVL.

The chain's CDR3 is CASSTRRDNSYEQYF. The CDR3 DNA follows: TGTGCCAGCAGTACCCGCCGGGACAACTCCTACGAGCAGTACTTC. The chain recombines TRBV6-1 with TRBJ2-7, with D tentatively TRBD1 (6 bases). Germline values: CDR1 MNHNS, CDR2 SASEGT. The CDR3 extends over 15 amino acids. Trimming cost V 5 bases and J 0 bases, with 14 bases left between them.

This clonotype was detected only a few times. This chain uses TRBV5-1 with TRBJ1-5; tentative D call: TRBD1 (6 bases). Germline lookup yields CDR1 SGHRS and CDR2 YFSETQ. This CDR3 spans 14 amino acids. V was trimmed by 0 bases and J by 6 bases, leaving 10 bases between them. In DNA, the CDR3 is TGCGCCAGCAGCTTGGAGGCAGGGGTTCAGCCCCAGCATTTT. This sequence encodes CASSLEAGVQPQHF.

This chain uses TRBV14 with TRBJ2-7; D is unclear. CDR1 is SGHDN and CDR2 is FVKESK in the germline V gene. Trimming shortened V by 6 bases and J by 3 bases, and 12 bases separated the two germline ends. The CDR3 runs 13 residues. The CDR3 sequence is CASSPRIFYEQYF. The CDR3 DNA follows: TGTGCCAGCAGTCCGAGGATTTTCTACGAGCAGTACTTC.

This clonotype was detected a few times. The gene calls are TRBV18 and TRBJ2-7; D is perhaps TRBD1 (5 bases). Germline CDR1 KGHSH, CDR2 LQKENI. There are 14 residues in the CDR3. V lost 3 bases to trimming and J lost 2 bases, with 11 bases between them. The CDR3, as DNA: TGTGCCAGCTCACCGGGGCGTTTGCCCTACGAGCAGTACTTC. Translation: CASSPGRLPYEQYF.